Shown below are 21 T cell receptor beta chains from a single sample sequenced in a study of blood T cell repertoires in COVID-19 (dated by TCRdb to 2018 to 2020). Receptor amplification or capture employed the immunoSEQ multiplex PCR assay. TCRdb mirrors the immuneACCESS table, restricted to in-frame sequences. Some clones are absent from its copies; in checked studies, under half trace to an unresolved V gene, and the reason for the others is unknown. The sample table lists roughly 340,000 clones, around nine tenths of them with a count of one. The ten biggest clones cover 2.5% to 4% of the sample. The sample consisted of peripheral blood. Source of these receptors: a young woman who had recovered from COVID-19.

The count of this clone is one. The rearrangement joins TRBV4-3 to TRBJ2-1; tentative D call: TRBD2 (5 bases). Per the germline V gene, CDR1 is LGHNA and CDR2 is YSLEER. CDR3 length: 14 residues. The ends were cut back, 0 bases at V and 6 bases at J, with 9 bases in the middle. The CDR3, as DNA: TGCGCCAGCAGCCAAGAATGGCTAGCCAATGAGCAGTTCTTC. Amino acid sequence: CASSQEWLANEQFF.

This clone was found once. The CDR3 bases are TGTGCCAGCAGTTTCCGCCCAGGGGGCAATCAGCCCCAGCATTTT. This gives the protein CASSFRPGGNQPQHF. The chain has TRBV6-5 and TRBJ1-5; perhaps TRBD1 as D (6 bases). Germline V lookup: CDR1 MNHEY, CDR2 SVGAGI. This CDR3 has 15 amino acids. Trimming took 4 bases from V and 2 from J, leaving 12 bases between them.

In its sample, this clone was seen once. J is TRBJ2-1 and V is TRBV11-2; 9 nucleotides agree with TRBD2. CDR3 length: 18 amino acids. Looked up from germline, CDR1 is SGHAT and CDR2 is FQNNGV. The V segment lost 0 bases and the J segment 2 bases; nucleotides outside the gene matches: 8. The CDR3 DNA follows: TGTGCCAGCAGCTTAGAAATTAGCGGGACTAGCCCCTACAATGAGCAGTTCTTC. Protein: CASSLEISGTSPYNEQFF. Drawing the rest from reference TRBV11-2 and TRBJ2-1, the complete variable domain is EAGVAQSPRYKIIEKRQSVAFWCNPISGHATLYWYQQILGQGPKLLIQFQNNGVVDDSQLPKDRFSAERLKGVDSTLKIQPAKLEDSAVYLCASSLEISGTSPYNEQFFGPGTRLTVL.

This rearrangement joins TRBV9 to TRBJ2-2; D may be TRBD1 (6 bases). The CDR3 sequence is 17 residues long. Trimming removed 0 bases from V and 1 base from J, with 13 bases in between. Germline values: CDR1 SGDLS, CDR2 YYNGEE. The CDR3 is CASSVGGATGNTGELFF. CDR3 DNA sequence: TGTGCCAGCAGCGTAGGTGGGGCGACAGGGAACACCGGGGAGCTGTTTTTT.

This clone was detected only once. The CDR3 DNA is TGTGCCAGCAGCTTAGCGCTCGGGACTAGCGCACGACAAGAGACCCAGTACTTC. This encodes CASSLALGTSARQETQYF. The rearrangement links TRBV7-9 to TRBJ2-5; TRBD2 matches at 10 bases. V lost 0 bases to trimming and J lost 2 bases; unmatched junction nucleotides: 9. From germline, CDR1 is SEHNR and CDR2 FQNEAQ (reference sequence). This CDR3 region has 18 residues.

The chain recombines TRBV6-5 with TRBJ1-6; 9 bases map to TRBD1. The CDR3 has 13 amino acids. The germline V gene has CDR1 MNHEY and CDR2 SVGAGI. Germline trimming cut 7 bases from V and 10 bases from J; bases unmatched to any gene: 5. The CDR3 loop is CASNPDRGSPLHF. The CDR3 bases are TGTGCCAGCAATCCGGACAGGGGATCACCCCTCCACTTT.

The chain is built from TRBV29-1 and TRBJ1-1; 8 bases match TRBD1. CDR1 SQVTM and CDR2 ANQGSEA come from the germline V gene. The CDR3 has 11 amino acids. V trimming: 6 bases; J trimming: 4 bases; junction bases outside the gene matches: 1. The CDR3: CSVDRGTEAFF. CDR3 DNA: TGCAGCGTCGACAGGGGCACTGAAGCTTTCTTT.

This clone showed up just a few times. The gene calls are TRBV7-9 and TRBJ2-2, with TRBD2 identical over 8 bases. Germline V gene data show CDR1 as SEHNR and CDR2 as FQNEAQ (reference sequence). The CDR3 covers 15 residues. With 5 bases clipped from V and 6 bases from J, the junction kept 8 bases outside the gene matches. The CDR3 region is CASSEGTRPPGELFF. The DNA for the CDR3 is TGTGCCAGCAGCGAAGGGACTAGACCCCCCGGGGAGCTGTTTTTT.

This clone has more than one count but fewer than ten. The J gene is TRBJ2-1, the V gene TRBV28; 9 bases are shared with TRBD2. Trimming removed 5 bases from V and 7 bases from J; junction bases left unmatched: 9. Germline CDR1 MDHEN, CDR2 SYDVKM. The length of the CDR3 is 15 residues. This CDR3 is CASSTPGSGSNEQFF. The CDR3 DNA reads as TGTGCCAGCAGTACCCCGGGTAGCGGGAGTAATGAGCAGTTCTTC.

The chain couples TRBV7-8 to TRBJ2-7, with 16 nucleotides matching TRBD2. The CDR3 length is 19 residues. Germline V gene sequence: CDR1 SGHVS, CDR2 FQNEAQ. With V trimmed by 3 bases and J by 0 bases, 8 bases remained unmatched. For the CDR3, the DNA is TGTGCCAGCAGCTTGCCGTCGGGACTAGCGGGAGGGAGCTCCTACGAGCAGTACGTC. This encodes CASSLPSGLAGGSSYEQYV.

The chain combines TRBV30 with TRBJ2-6; the D gene is possibly TRBD2 (6 bases). From germline, CDR1 is GTSNPN and CDR2 SVGIG (reference sequence). V lost 4 bases, J lost 2 bases, and 12 bases lay in between. CDR3 length: 15 amino acids. The chain's CDR3 is CAWNFGGTGANVLTF. The CDR3 nucleotides read TGTGCCTGGAACTTCGGAGGGACTGGGGCCAACGTCCTGACTTTC.

On this clone itself: Germline and junction disagree at one end, which may indicate a read error. V and J are TRBV3-1 (or the pseudogene TRBV3-2) and TRBJ2-5; no firm D call. This CDR3 is built from 13 residues. Germline V gene data show CDR1 as LGHDT and CDR2 as YNNKEL (reference sequence). CDR3 residues: CASSQEGVESQYF. CDR3 DNA sequence: TGTGCCAGCAGTCAAGAAGGAGTCGAGTCCCAGTACTTC.

This clone appeared a few times. The gene calls are TRBV5-6 and TRBJ2-7, with D perhaps TRBD1 (6 bases). Germline CDR1 SGHDT, CDR2 YYEEEE. The ends were cut back, 4 bases at V and 5 bases at J, with 16 bases in the middle. The CDR3 contains 14 residues. CDR3 residues: CASSQLNRVHEQYV. The CDR3 DNA sequence: TGTGCCAGCAGCCAACTAAACAGGGTCCACGAGCAGTACGTC.

The V call is TRBV6-1, the J call TRBJ1-1; TRBD1 is a possible D gene (6 bases). This CDR3 comprises 15 residues. V was trimmed by 3 bases and J by 1 base, leaving 12 bases between them. The germline gives CDR1 MNHNS, CDR2 SASEGT. DNA of the CDR3: TGTGCCAGCAGTGATTCAGGGGCCCCGAACACTGAAGCTTTCTTT. Amino acids: CASSDSGAPNTEAFF.

The DNA for the CDR3 is TGCGCCAGCAGCTTTGGCCAGGGTGGCTATGGCTACACCTTC. Its translation is CASSFGQGGYGYTF. The chain uses TRBV5-1 and TRBJ1-2; maybe TRBD1 (5 bases). Germline V lookup: CDR1 SGHRS, CDR2 YFSETQ. Trimming removed 2 bases at V and 4 bases at J, with 12 bases between. The CDR3 runs 14 residues.

J is TRBJ2-5 and V is TRBV27, with 7 bases that match TRBD2. Losses at the gene ends were 0 bases for V and 4 bases for J; bases not matched to a gene: 2. This CDR3 spans 14 amino acids. In germline, CDR1 is MNHEY, CDR2 SMNVEV (reference sequence). CDR3 region: CASSLSGGGETQYF. CDR3 DNA: TGTGCCAGCAGTTTATCGGGGGGGGGAGAGACCCAGTACTTC.

The J gene is TRBJ2-1, the V gene TRBV6-5, with D possibly TRBD2 on 6 matching bases. CDR3 size: 15 residues. Trimming left V 4 bases short and J 0 bases short, with 10 bases between. CDR1 MNHEY and CDR2 SVGAGI come from the germline V gene. The CDR3 DNA reads as TGTGCCAGCAGTTTTAGCGGAAGCTCCTACAATGAGCAGTTCTTC. Its translation: CASSFSGSSYNEQFF.

The chain recombines TRBV6-5 with TRBJ2-3; weak D call: TRBD1 (5 bases). CDR3 length equals 14 residues. Germline CDR1 and CDR2: MNHEY and SVGAGI. V lost 4 bases to trimming and J lost 6 bases, with 14 bases between them. CDR3 in amino acids: CASSSTRAPDTQYF. In DNA form, the CDR3 reads TGTGCCAGCAGTTCGACCAGGGCCCCCGATACGCAGTATTTT.

The rearrangement uses TRBV6-6 and TRBJ1-1, with 8 bases that match TRBD1. CDR3 length: 16 residues. Germline-derived CDR1 and CDR2 are MNHNY and SVGAGI (reference sequence). V was pared by 2 bases and J by 4 bases, with 9 bases of the junction left unmatched. The CDR3 bases are TGTGCCAGCAGTTACCAAAACCCAGGGGGCGGCACTGAAGCTTTCTTT. It encodes CASSYQNPGGGTEAFF.

This chain connects TRBV11-3 to TRBJ2-1; weak D call: TRBD2 (5 bases). The CDR3 loop spans 11 amino acids. Deletions cut 4 bases from V and 9 bases from J, with 7 bases between. Germline values: CDR1 SGHNT, CDR2 YENEEA. CDR3 nucleotides: TGTGCCAGCAGCTCAGGAGGTGAGCAGTTCTTC. Protein product: CASSSGGEQFF.

The chain is built from TRBV7-9 and TRBJ1-2, with 10 bases identical to TRBD1. The V gene end was trimmed by 7 bases and the J gene end by 4 bases; junction bases not matched to a gene: 3. Germline CDR1 is SEHNR and CDR2 is FQNEAQ (reference sequence). This CDR3 is 13 amino acids long. The chain's CDR3 is CASTGQGFYGYTF. The CDR3 bases are TGTGCCAGCACGGGACAGGGGTTCTATGGCTACACCTTC.